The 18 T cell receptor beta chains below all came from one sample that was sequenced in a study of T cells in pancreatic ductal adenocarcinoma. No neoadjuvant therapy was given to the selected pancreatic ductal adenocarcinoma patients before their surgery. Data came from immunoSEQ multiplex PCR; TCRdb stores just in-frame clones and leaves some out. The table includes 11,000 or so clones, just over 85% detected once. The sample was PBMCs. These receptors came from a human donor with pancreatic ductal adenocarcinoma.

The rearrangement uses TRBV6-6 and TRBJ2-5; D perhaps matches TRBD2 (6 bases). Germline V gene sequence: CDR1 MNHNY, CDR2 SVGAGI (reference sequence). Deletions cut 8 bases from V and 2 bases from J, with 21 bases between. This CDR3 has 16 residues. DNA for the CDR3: TGTGCCAGCTCCGATCCCGGCGGGGCCTCTCAAGAGACCCAGTACTTC. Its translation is CASSDPGGASQETQYF.

The CDR3 spells CASSEDLGQGSHEQYF. The CDR3 region has the DNA TGTGCCAGCAGTGAAGATTTGGGACAGGGGTCCCACGAGCAGTACTTC. V is TRBV6-1 and J is TRBJ2-7; the match to TRBD1 covers 10 bases. J gave up 5 bases and V 1 base, and 8 bases lay outside the gene matches. The CDR3 is 16 amino acids. In germline, CDR1 is MNHNS, CDR2 SASEGT.

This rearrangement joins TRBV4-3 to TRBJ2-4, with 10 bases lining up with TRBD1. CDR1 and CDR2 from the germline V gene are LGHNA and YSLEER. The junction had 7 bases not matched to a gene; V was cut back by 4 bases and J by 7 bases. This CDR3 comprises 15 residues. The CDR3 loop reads CASSPGTGDRNIQYF. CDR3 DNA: TGCGCCAGCAGCCCCGGGACAGGGGATAGGAACATTCAGTACTTC.

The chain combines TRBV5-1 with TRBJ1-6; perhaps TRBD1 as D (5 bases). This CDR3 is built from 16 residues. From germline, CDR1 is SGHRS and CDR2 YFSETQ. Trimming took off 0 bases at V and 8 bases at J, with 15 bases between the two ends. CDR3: CASSLVAGLGDSPLHF. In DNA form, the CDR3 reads TGCGCCAGCAGCTTGGTAGCGGGTCTGGGGGATTCACCCCTCCACTTT.

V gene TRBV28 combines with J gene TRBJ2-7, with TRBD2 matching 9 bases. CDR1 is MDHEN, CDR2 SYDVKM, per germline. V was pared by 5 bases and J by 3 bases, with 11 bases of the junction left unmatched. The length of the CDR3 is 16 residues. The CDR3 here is CASSPTGGTSHYEQYF. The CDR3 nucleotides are TGTGCCAGCAGTCCAACGGGAGGGACTAGCCACTACGAGCAGTACTTC.

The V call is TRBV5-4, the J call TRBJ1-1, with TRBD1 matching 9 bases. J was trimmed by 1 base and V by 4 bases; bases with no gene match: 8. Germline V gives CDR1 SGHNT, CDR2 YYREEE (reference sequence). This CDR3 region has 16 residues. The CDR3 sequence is CASSPQGARENTEAFF. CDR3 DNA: TGTGCCAGCAGCCCACAGGGGGCAAGGGAGAACACTGAAGCTTTCTTT.

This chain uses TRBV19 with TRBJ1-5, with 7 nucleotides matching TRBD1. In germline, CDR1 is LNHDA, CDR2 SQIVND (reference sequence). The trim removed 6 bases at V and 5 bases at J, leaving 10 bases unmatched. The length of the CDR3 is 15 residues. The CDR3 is CASSSTGDMDQPQHF. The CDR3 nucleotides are TGTGCCAGTAGCTCTACAGGGGATATGGATCAGCCCCAGCATTTT.

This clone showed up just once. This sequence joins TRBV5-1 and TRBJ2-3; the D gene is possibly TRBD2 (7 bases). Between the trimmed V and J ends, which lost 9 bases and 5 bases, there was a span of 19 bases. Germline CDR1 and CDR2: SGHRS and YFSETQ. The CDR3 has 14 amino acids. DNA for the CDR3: TGCGCCACCGGACTAGGGGGGGTAGAAGATACGCAGTATTTT. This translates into CATGLGGVEDTQYF.

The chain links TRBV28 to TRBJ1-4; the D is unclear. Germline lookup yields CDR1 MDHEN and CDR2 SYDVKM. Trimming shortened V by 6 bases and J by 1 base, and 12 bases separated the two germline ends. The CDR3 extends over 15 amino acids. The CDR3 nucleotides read TGTGCCAGCAGACCGAGACACTTAACTAATGAAAAACTGTTTTTT. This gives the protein CASRPRHLTNEKLFF.

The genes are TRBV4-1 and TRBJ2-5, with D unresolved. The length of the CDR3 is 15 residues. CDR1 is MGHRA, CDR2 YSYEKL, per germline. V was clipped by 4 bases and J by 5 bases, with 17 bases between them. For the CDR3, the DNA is TGCGCCAGCAGCCCTGTATCGTCCATCGGGGAGACCCAGTACTTC. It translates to CASSPVSSIGETQYF.

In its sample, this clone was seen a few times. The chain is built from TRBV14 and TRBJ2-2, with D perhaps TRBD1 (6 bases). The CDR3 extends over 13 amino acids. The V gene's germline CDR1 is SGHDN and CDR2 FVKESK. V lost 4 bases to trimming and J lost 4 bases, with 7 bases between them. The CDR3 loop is CASSRQVTGELFF. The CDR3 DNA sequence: TGTGCCAGCAGCCGACAGGTCACCGGGGAGCTGTTTTTT.

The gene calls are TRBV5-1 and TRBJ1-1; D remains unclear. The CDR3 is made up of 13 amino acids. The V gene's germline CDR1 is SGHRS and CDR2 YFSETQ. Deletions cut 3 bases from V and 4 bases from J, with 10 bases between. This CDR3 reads CASSYGLGTEAFF. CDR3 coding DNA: TGCGCCAGCAGCTACGGGTTGGGCACTGAAGCTTTCTTT.

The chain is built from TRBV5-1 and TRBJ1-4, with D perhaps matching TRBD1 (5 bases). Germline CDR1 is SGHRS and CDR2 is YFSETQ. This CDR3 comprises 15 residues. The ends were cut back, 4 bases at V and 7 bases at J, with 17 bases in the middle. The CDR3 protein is CASSPSGGRVEKLFF. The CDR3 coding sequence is TGCGCCAGCAGCCCCTCCGGGGGTCGAGTTGAAAAACTGTTTTTT.

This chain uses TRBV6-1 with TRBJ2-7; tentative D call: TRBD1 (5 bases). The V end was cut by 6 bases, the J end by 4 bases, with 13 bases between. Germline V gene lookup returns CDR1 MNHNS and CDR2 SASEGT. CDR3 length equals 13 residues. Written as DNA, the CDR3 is TGTGCCAGCAGACGCAGGGTCGGGTACGAGCAGTACTTC. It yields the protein CASRRRVGYEQYF.

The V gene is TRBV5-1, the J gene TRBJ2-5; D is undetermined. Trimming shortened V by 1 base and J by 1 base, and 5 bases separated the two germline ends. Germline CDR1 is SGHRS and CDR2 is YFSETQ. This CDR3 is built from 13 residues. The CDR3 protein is CASSLHFQETQYF. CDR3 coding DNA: TGCGCCAGCAGCTTGCATTTCCAAGAGACCCAGTACTTC.

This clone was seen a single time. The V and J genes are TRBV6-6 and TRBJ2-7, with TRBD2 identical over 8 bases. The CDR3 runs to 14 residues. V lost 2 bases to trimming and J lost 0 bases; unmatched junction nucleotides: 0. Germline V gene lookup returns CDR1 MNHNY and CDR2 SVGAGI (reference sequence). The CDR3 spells CASSYGTSSYEQYF. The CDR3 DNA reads TGTGCCAGCAGTTACGGGACTAGCTCCTACGAGCAGTACTTC.

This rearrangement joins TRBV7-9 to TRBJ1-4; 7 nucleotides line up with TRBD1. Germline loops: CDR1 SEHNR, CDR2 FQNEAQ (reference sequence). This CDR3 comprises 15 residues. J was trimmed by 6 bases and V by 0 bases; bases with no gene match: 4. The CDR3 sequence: CASSLASGGDEKLFF. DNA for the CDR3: TGTGCCAGCAGCTTAGCTTCAGGGGGTGATGAAAAACTGTTTTTT.

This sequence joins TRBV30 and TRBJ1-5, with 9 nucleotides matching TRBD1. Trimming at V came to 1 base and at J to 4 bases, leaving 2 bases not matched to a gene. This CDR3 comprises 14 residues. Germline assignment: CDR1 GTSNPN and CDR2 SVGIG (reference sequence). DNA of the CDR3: TGTGCCTGGAGTGGGACAGGGGTAAATCAGCCCCAGCATTTT. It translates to CAWSGTGVNQPQHF.